Sequencing of this T cell receptor (beta chain) was carried out in a study of CD4 T cells in relation to SARS-CoV-2 and coronaviruses. The unexposed donors gave CD4+ T cells in about 2010-2019, prior to COVID-19. The cells were cultured for less than twelve days before CD4+ T cells were isolated. The CDR3 is made up of 13 amino acids. Germline CDR1 SQVTM, CDR2 ANQGSEA. V lost 1 base and J lost 0, with 6 bases in between. The assay was immunoSEQ multiplex PCR, and TCRdb's table has in-frame clones only and misses some. This repertoire shows about 27,000 clones, around 78% found once; its top ten account for roughly 22%. About this clone: The antigen remains unidentified.

The clonotype comes from a human donor in good health. The chain joins TRBV29-1 to TRBJ1-1; D unresolved. Input material: CD4+ T cells from PBMCs, cultured in vitro. Written as DNA, the CDR3 is TGCAGCGTTGAAGCCGGGTTGAACACTGAAGCTTTCTTT. Residues: CSVEAGLNTEAFF.